These 11 T cell receptor beta chains came from one sample sequenced in a study of cytomegalovirus exposure and HLA in healthy donors. The PCR employed 60 Vbeta primers together with 13 Jbeta primers. Sequencing used immunoSEQ multiplex PCR; TCRdb keeps in-frame clones, though not all of them. Among around 200,000 clones listed, 70% to 75% were seen once. The material sequenced was PBMCs. These receptors were obtained from a male donor in good health and CMV-seronegative.

The gene calls are TRBV29-1 and TRBJ2-5, with TRBD2 matching over 8 bases. The J call is doubtful: the DNA matches TRBJ2-7 better. This CDR3 contains 16 residues. The V gene's germline CDR1 is SQVTM and CDR2 ANQGSEA. CDR3 region: CSVWGFDGRVSYEQYF. For the CDR3, the DNA is TGCAGCGTTTGGGGCTTCGACGGGAGGGTCTCCTACGAGCAGTACTTC.

This clone was seen only a few times. The genes are TRBV7-8 and TRBJ2-3, with 9 bases fitting TRBD2. Germline CDR1 reads SGHVS; CDR2 reads FQNEAQ. V lost 1 base, J lost 8 bases, and 13 bases stayed unmatched. This CDR3 spans 17 amino acids. CDR3 sequence (DNA): TGTGCCAGCAGCTTAGGGGCCTTGGGACTAGCTCTCGGTACGCAGTATTTT. This translates into CASSLGALGLALGTQYF.

The V call is TRBV6-6, the J call TRBJ2-2; D may be TRBD2 (5 bases). Germline lookup yields CDR1 MNHNY and CDR2 SVGAGI (reference sequence). V dropped 2 bases and J dropped 4 bases, with 8 bases sitting between them. CDR3 length equals 14 residues. The CDR3 DNA reads TGTGCCAGCAGTTACGTGGAGGTCACCGGGGAGCTGTTTTTT. Translating it yields CASSYVEVTGELFF.

Worth noting for this clone: An end of the junction does not agree with germline; a read error may underlie this. V and J are TRBV5-1 and TRBJ1-6; the D is unclear. From germline, CDR1 is SGHRS and CDR2 YFSETQ. The CDR3 sequence is 12 residues long. CDR3 region: CASSSYNSPLHF. The CDR3 DNA sequence: TGCGCCAGCAGCTCCTACAATTCACCCCTCCACTTT.

The chain couples TRBV25-1 to TRBJ2-5; 9 bases fit TRBD2. The J call may be incorrect, as the DNA end agrees better with TRBJ2-7. The germline V gene encodes CDR1 MGHDK and CDR2 SYGVNS. The CDR3 is 14 residues long. CDR3 DNA: TGTGCCAGCAGTCTAGCGGGGACCTTCTACGAGCAGTACTTC. It translates to CASSLAGTFYEQYF.

The J gene is TRBJ2-3, the V gene TRBV9, with 10 positions matching TRBD2. The CDR3 contains 18 residues. Trimming at V came to 0 bases and at J to 0 bases, leaving 7 bases not matched to a gene. CDR1 is SGDLS and CDR2 is YYNGEE in the germline V gene. CDR3 nucleotides: TGTGCCAGCAGCGTAGAAGGACTAGCGGCATCTAGCACAGATACGCAGTATTTT. Protein: CASSVEGLAASSTDTQYF.

V and J are TRBV27 and TRBJ2-1; D is uncertain. The V gene's germline CDR1 is MNHEY and CDR2 SMNVEV (reference sequence). The V gene lost 4 bases and the J gene lost 9 bases, with 13 bases spanning the gap. The CDR3 length is 13 residues. DNA for the CDR3: TGTGCCAGCAGTTACGACCTGGAGACTGAGCAGTTCTTC. Protein product: CASSYDLETEQFF.

The V gene is TRBV6-5, the J gene TRBJ2-7; D is unresolved. There are 15 residues in the CDR3. Germline CDR1 reads MNHEY; CDR2 reads SVGAGI. Trimming cost V 0 bases and J 2 bases, with 11 bases left between them. CDR3 loop: CASSYSANRPYEQYF. The DNA of the CDR3 is TGTGCCAGCAGTTACTCGGCCAATCGCCCCTACGAGCAGTACTTC.

This chain joins TRBV10-3 and TRBJ2-1; 12 nucleotides match TRBD2. The germline CDR1 and CDR2 sequences are ENHRY and SYGVKD. J was trimmed by 9 bases and V by 6 bases; bases with no gene match: 12. The CDR3 consists of 16 residues. CDR3 sequence: CAIRPVASGGASEQFF. The DNA for the CDR3 is TGTGCCATCAGGCCCGTGGCTAGCGGGGGGGCTAGTGAGCAGTTCTTC.

This clone was detected a few times. V is TRBV6-1 and J is TRBJ1-3; 7 bases line up with TRBD1. The CDR3 sequence is 15 residues long. Trimming at V came to 6 bases and at J to 4 bases, leaving 9 bases not matched to a gene. The germline V gene encodes CDR1 MNHNS and CDR2 SASEGT. The DNA of the CDR3 is TGTGCCAGCAGGAGGGATGGACAGGCGGGAAACACCATATATTTT. Its protein product is CASRRDGQAGNTIYF.

This chain uses TRBV6-6 with TRBJ1-5; D gene ambiguous. V shed 6 bases and J shed 4 bases, with 7 bases lying between them. Germline CDR1 is MNHNY and CDR2 is SVGAGI (reference sequence). The CDR3 is 12 residues long. CDR3 in DNA: TGTGCCAGCAGAGAGGCAAATCAGCCCCAGCATTTT. Its translation is CASREANQPQHF.